This T cell receptor beta chain stems from a study of T cells in localized non-small cell lung cancer. Two independent pathologists confirmed no atypia in lung taken at least 2 cm from tumor. Findings and caveats of the study: Longer overall survival associated with higher blood T cell density; shorter survival with higher adjacent-lung clonality. Compared with tumor, uninvolved adjacent lung displayed greater T cell clonality, ranking highest overall. There were a median roughly 59 of the top 100 tumor clones appearing in adjacent lung.

This clone was counted a single time. Its antigen is not identified. Profiling relied on immunoSEQ multiplex PCR, and the TCRdb table lists in-frame clones only, not all of them. The sample has roughly 3,400 clones; roughly 31% are singletons. The source material was normal lung tissue next to the tumor, sampled before any cancer treatment. This clonotype was obtained from a male donor at least 60 years old with stage III lung adenocarcinoma.

CDR3 DNA: TGCAGCGCCAGTGCAGGGCCGGGAGAAAAACTGTTTTTT. It specifies CSASAGPGEKLFF. The rearrangement uses TRBV29-1 and TRBJ1-4; D may be TRBD1 (5 bases). The CDR3 spans 13 residues. The germline V gene encodes CDR1 SQVTM and CDR2 ANQGSEA. V was clipped by 7 bases and J by 8 bases, with 17 bases between them.